This entry lists 29 T cell receptor beta chains sequenced from one sample in a study of shared clonotypes between healthy human individuals. TCRdb's copy holds only in-frame clones and misses some; the assay was immunoSEQ multiplex PCR. This table has fewer than 2.5 million clones, 93% appearing once. The sample consisted of naive CD4+ T cells from PBMCs. The subset: CD45RA+ positively selected. Receptors were obtained from a young man in good health. Some clones in this sample may be carry-over from other donors' samples.

V and J are TRBV29-1 and TRBJ1-1, with D uncertain. The CDR3 runs to 12 residues. Germline CDR1 reads SQVTM; CDR2 reads ANQGSEA. Deletions cut 2 bases from V and 4 bases from J, with 8 bases between. The CDR3: CSVEPAGTEAFF. CDR3 DNA sequence: TGCAGCGTTGAACCGGCCGGCACTGAAGCTTTCTTT.

The chain couples TRBV2 to TRBJ2-3, with no clear D. The V gene's germline CDR1 is SNHLY and CDR2 FYNNEI. V shed 9 bases and J shed 2 bases, with 12 bases lying between them. The CDR3 is made up of 13 amino acids. The CDR3 loop reads CASAQLHTDTQYF. The CDR3 DNA sequence: TGTGCCAGTGCTCAGTTACACACAGATACGCAGTATTTT.

The rearrangement links TRBV5-5 to TRBJ2-6; D gene unclear. This CDR3 comprises 14 residues. CDR1 is SGHKS, CDR2 YYEKEE, per germline (reference sequence). Trimming cost V 5 bases and J 4 bases, with 10 bases left between them. The CDR3 loop reads CASSSPNGANVLTF. CDR3 coding DNA: TGTGCCAGCAGTTCCCCCAACGGGGCCAACGTCCTGACTTTC. The full variable domain, its missing parts supplied by reference TRBV5-5 and TRBJ2-6, is DAGVTQSPTHLIKTRGQQVTLRCSPISGHKSVSWYQQVLGQGPQFIFQYYEKEERGRGNFPDRFSARQFPNYSSELNVNALLLGDSALYLCASSSPNGANVLTFGAGSRLTVL.

The chain has TRBV11-2 and TRBJ2-7, with TRBD1 matching 11 bases. Germline CDR1 SGHAT, CDR2 FQNNGV. This CDR3 spans 18 amino acids. V shed 0 bases and J 5 bases; nucleotides not matched to a gene: 12. The CDR3 loop is CASSLEPRTGGVVHEQYF. CDR3 coding DNA: TGTGCCAGCAGCTTAGAGCCGAGGACAGGGGGCGTAGTCCACGAGCAGTACTTC.

V is TRBV13 and J is TRBJ1-1; a weak D match, TRBD1 (6 bases). The CDR3 has 14 amino acids. Trimming took off 7 bases at V and 5 bases at J, with 17 bases between the two ends. CDR1 and CDR2 (germline): PRHDT, FYEKMQ (reference sequence). The DNA of the CDR3 is TGTGCCAGCATCCAACGGGGGGGCAGGACTGAAGCTTTCTTT. Residues: CASIQRGGRTEAFF.

The chain employs TRBV6-5 and TRBJ2-7; 8 bases fit TRBD2. Per germline, CDR1 MNHEY and CDR2 SVGAGI. The ends lost 3 bases at V and 6 bases at J; junction bases unmatched: 10. The CDR3 runs to 15 residues. The CDR3 bases are TGTGCCAGCAGTTATTCGGGGGGGCTCTGGGGCGAGCAGTACTTC. It translates to CASSYSGGLWGEQYF.

V usage is TRBV10-3 and J usage is TRBJ1-4; D is unresolved. V dropped 5 bases and J dropped 4 bases, with 8 bases sitting between them. Germline values: CDR1 ENHRY, CDR2 SYGVKD. The CDR3 is 13 amino acids. CDR3 DNA sequence: TGTGCCATCAGTATCACCATTAATGAAAAACTGTTTTTT. Amino acid sequence: CAISITINEKLFF.

This sequence joins TRBV7-3 and TRBJ2-1; no clear D gene. Germline V gene sequence: CDR1 SGHTA, CDR2 FQGTGA. V lost 2 bases, J lost 4 bases, and 12 bases lay in between. The length of the CDR3 is 15 residues. In nucleotides, the CDR3 is TGTGCCAGCAGCTTAGGCGGCGCGTCTTACAATGAGCAGTTCTTC. As protein: CASSLGGASYNEQFF.

This chain connects TRBV28 to TRBJ2-3; TRBD2 might be the D (5 bases). Per the germline V gene, CDR1 is MDHEN and CDR2 is SYDVKM. V lost 8 bases and J lost 1, with 13 bases in between. The CDR3 loop spans 14 amino acids. CDR3 sequence: CASHQRGRTDTQYF. Here the CDR3 DNA reads TGTGCCAGCCACCAGAGAGGGCGCACAGATACGCAGTATTTT.

The V call is TRBV27, the J call TRBJ1-4; 7 bases are a match to TRBD1. V was pared by 5 bases and J by 6 bases, with 6 bases of the junction left unmatched. Germline V gene sequence: CDR1 MNHEY, CDR2 SMNVEV (reference sequence). There are 14 residues in the CDR3. CDR3: CASSPRQGHEKLFF. CDR3 sequence (DNA): TGTGCCAGCAGTCCCCGACAGGGTCATGAAAAACTGTTTTTT.

Comment on this clone: The sample has other DNA sequences that encode this CDR3 too. This sequence joins TRBV6-5 and TRBJ2-3; a possible D gene is TRBD2 (6 bases). Germline V lookup: CDR1 MNHEY, CDR2 SVGAGI. V was trimmed by 6 bases and J by 2 bases, leaving 9 bases between them. This CDR3 has 13 amino acids. The CDR3 loop reads CASRRDSTDTQYF. The CDR3 coding sequence is TGTGCCAGCAGGAGGGACTCCACAGATACGCAGTATTTT.

The CDR3 sequence is CASSQRGANVLTF. CDR3 sequence (DNA): TGCGCCAGCAGCCAACGCGGGGCCAACGTCCTGACTTTC. The chain uses TRBV4-3 and TRBJ2-6, with D hard to call. Trimming pared 2 bases from V and 4 bases from J, leaving 3 bases between. This CDR3 is 13 amino acids long. Germline CDR1 and CDR2: LGHNA and YSLEER.

J is TRBJ2-1 and V is TRBV27, with 11 bases matching TRBD2. The length of the CDR3 is 16 residues. Germline V gene lookup returns CDR1 MNHEY and CDR2 SMNVEV (reference sequence). V dropped 0 bases and J dropped 5; count of bases not matched to a gene: 3. The CDR3 protein is CASSLSGLAVNNEQFF. CDR3 DNA: TGTGCCAGCAGTTTATCGGGACTAGCGGTAAACAATGAGCAGTTCTTC.

The chain links TRBV5-1 to TRBJ2-5; D unresolved. Deletions cut 4 bases from V and 2 bases from J, with 18 bases between. Germline V CDR1 and CDR2: SGHRS, YFSETQ. This CDR3 has 16 amino acids. CDR3 residues: CASSPIDPYGQETQYF. The CDR3, as DNA: TGCGCCAGCAGCCCAATCGATCCCTATGGGCAAGAGACCCAGTACTTC.

V gene TRBV27 combines with J gene TRBJ1-2; D perhaps matches TRBD1 (5 bases). In germline, CDR1 is MNHEY, CDR2 SMNVEV (reference sequence). The V gene lost 3 bases and the J gene lost 5 bases, with 16 bases spanning the gap. The CDR3 contains 15 residues. The CDR3 DNA follows: TGTGCCAGCAGTTTTGATAGGGGTATGGAGTATGGCTACACCTTC. This sequence encodes CASSFDRGMEYGYTF.

The V call is TRBV5-5, the J call TRBJ2-7, with D perhaps matching TRBD2 (6 bases). V shed 4 bases and J shed 6 bases, with 23 bases lying between them. There are 16 residues in the CDR3. Germline CDR1 and CDR2: SGHKS and YYEKEE (reference sequence). Here the CDR3 DNA reads TGTGCCAGCAGCACCCTTGGGGTTAGCGGAGGGTCCGAGCAGTACTTC. It translates to CASSTLGVSGGSEQYF.

In the case of this clone: The germline gene is not matched at one end of the junction; a read error may be the cause. Within the sample, other DNA sequences also encode this same CDR3. The chain has TRBV7-2 and TRBJ2-3; D uncertain. CDR3 length equals 12 residues. CDR1 is SGHTA, CDR2 FQGNSA, per germline. Written as DNA, the CDR3 is TGTGCCAGCAGCTTAAGCAGAGATACGCAGTATTTT. Translating gives CASSLSRDTQYF.

This clone was seen once. This chain connects TRBV15 to TRBJ2-5; D remains ambiguous. The germline V gene encodes CDR1 LNHNV and CDR2 YYDKDF (reference sequence). Trimming removed 1 base from V and 3 bases from J, with 3 bases in between. CDR3 length: 12 amino acids. The CDR3 reads CATSRAKETQYF. The DNA for the CDR3 is TGTGCCACCAGCAGAGCTAAAGAGACCCAGTACTTC.

This sequence joins TRBV5-1 and TRBJ2-7; D possibly uses TRBD1 or TRBD2 (6 bases each). Deletions cut 5 bases from V and 3 bases from J, with 15 bases between. The germline gives CDR1 SGHRS, CDR2 YFSETQ. The CDR3 contains 14 residues. CDR3: CASSIRGAIYEQYF. The CDR3 DNA sequence: TGCGCCAGCAGTATAAGGGGGGCGATCTACGAGCAGTACTTC.

The chain is built from TRBV5-4 and TRBJ2-5, with D perhaps matching TRBD1 or TRBD2 (5 bases each). Germline assignment: CDR1 SGHNT and CDR2 YYREEE (reference sequence). V shed 4 bases and J shed 1 base, with 14 bases lying between them. There are 15 residues in the CDR3. The DNA of the CDR3 is TGTGCCAGCAGCCAACAGGAACGGGGCCAAGAGACCCAGTACTTC. This translates into CASSQQERGQETQYF.

J is TRBJ1-6 and V is TRBV5-6; TRBD1 aligns across 7 bases. CDR3 length: 16 amino acids. Germline V gene lookup returns CDR1 SGHDT and CDR2 YYEEEE. The V gene end was trimmed by 2 bases and the J gene end by 10 bases; junction bases not matched to a gene: 12. The CDR3 reads CASSFTHGTAGSPLHF. CDR3 bases: TGTGCCAGCAGCTTCACCCACGGGACAGCCGGGTCACCCCTCCACTTT.

The rearrangement uses TRBV28 and TRBJ1-2; TRBD1 matches at 7 bases. Per the germline V gene, CDR1 is MDHEN and CDR2 is SYDVKM. CDR3 length equals 16 residues. V was pared by 4 bases and J by 3 bases, with 11 bases of the junction left unmatched. CDR3 sequence reads: CASSWAPSTGDYGYTF. DNA for the CDR3: TGTGCCAGCAGTTGGGCCCCCTCTACAGGGGACTATGGCTACACCTTC.

The chain carries TRBV18 and TRBJ2-3; TRBD2 matches at 9 bases. V shed 8 bases, J shed 2 bases, and the junction held 14 bases outside the gene matches. CDR3 length equals 17 residues. Looked up from germline, CDR1 is KGHSH and CDR2 is LQKENI. Here the CDR3 reads CASAALPGLAFTDTQYF. The CDR3 nucleotides are TGTGCCAGCGCCGCGCTACCGGGACTAGCTTTCACAGATACGCAGTATTTT. Together with reference TRBV18 and TRBJ2-3, the CDR3 gives the full variable domain: NAGVMQNPRHLVRRRGQEARLRCSPMKGHSHVYWYRQLPEEGLKFMVYLQKENIIDESGMPKERFSAEFPKEGPSILRIQQVVRGDSAAYFCASAALPGLAFTDTQYFGPGTRLTVL.

This rearrangement joins TRBV28 to TRBJ1-4, with 9 bases fitting TRBD1. V shed 3 bases and J 6 bases; nucleotides not matched to a gene: 8. The CDR3 totals 16 residues. Germline V gene sequence: CDR1 MDHEN, CDR2 SYDVKM. Written as DNA, the CDR3 is TGTGCCAGCAGTTTTCAAACAGGGGGCGAGGATGAAAAACTGTTTTTT. This translates into CASSFQTGGEDEKLFF.

The table lists this clone with a few counts. This sequence joins TRBV4-1 and TRBJ1-2, with no clear D. The V gene lost 0 bases and the J gene lost 5 bases, with 13 bases spanning the gap. The CDR3 consists of 15 residues. Germline CDR1 is MGHRA and CDR2 is YSYEKL. CDR3 DNA sequence: TGCGCCAGCAGCCAAGATCTCCGGGGATGGTATGGCTACACCTTC. It is translated as CASSQDLRGWYGYTF.

The chain employs TRBV28 and TRBJ1-5; D remains ambiguous. Trimming shortened V by 6 bases and J by 0 bases, and 6 bases separated the two germline ends. The CDR3 spans 13 residues. Looked up from germline, CDR1 is MDHEN and CDR2 is SYDVKM. The CDR3, as DNA: TGTGCCAGCAGCTATTATAGCAATCAGCCCCAGCATTTT. Amino acids: CASSYYSNQPQHF.

The chain uses TRBV11-2 and TRBJ1-3, with D perhaps matching TRBD1 (6 bases). The V gene lost 4 bases and the J gene lost 3 bases, with 22 bases spanning the gap. Germline V CDR1 and CDR2: SGHAT, FQNNGV. CDR3 length: 18 amino acids. The CDR3 reads CASSSQLQGAKGGNTIYF. CDR3 sequence (DNA): TGTGCCAGCAGCTCACAACTACAGGGTGCGAAGGGTGGAAACACCATATATTTT.

The chain joins TRBV4-1 to TRBJ2-3, with a tentative D call TRBD2 (6 bases). CDR3 length: 14 residues. V gave up 4 bases and J gave up 2 bases, with 10 bases separating them. From germline, CDR1 is MGHRA and CDR2 YSYEKL. CDR3 nucleotides: TGCGCCAGCAGCCTGTCGGGAGTCACAGATACGCAGTATTTT. Amino acid sequence: CASSLSGVTDTQYF.

The chain employs TRBV6-6 and TRBJ2-7; 8 nucleotides line up with TRBD1. Germline V gives CDR1 MNHNY, CDR2 SVGAGI (reference sequence). The J segment lost 3 bases and the V segment lost 10 bases, leaving 5 bases of the junction unmatched. The CDR3 runs to 12 residues. The CDR3 region has the DNA TGTGCCACCGGACAGGGTTACTACGAGCAGTACTTC. Translating gives CATGQGYYEQYF.